The 24 T cell receptor beta chains presented below share a single source sample, sequenced in a study of blood T cells in healthy people across ages. A J-beta primer mix and a sample-barcoded 5' primer were used in a second PCR of roughly 6 to 11 cycles. TCRdb fed the 5' RACE reads into MiXCR, producing one record per CDR3 protein. Here the sample spans hundreds of thousands of distinct CDR3 sequences, 35% to 50% being singletons. Sequencing was done on a sample of blood. The receptors come from a man older than 75 in good health.

This clonotype was found a few times. The V call is TRBV20-1, the J call TRBJ2-3, with D hard to call. Trimming stripped 1 base from V and 2 bases from J, with 7 bases between. The CDR3 contains 13 residues. Germline loops: CDR1 DFQATT, CDR2 SNEGSKA (reference sequence). CDR3 region: CSARGSYTDTQYF. The CDR3 region has the DNA TGCAGTGCTAGAGGAAGTTACACAGATACGCAGTATTTT.

This clonotype has a count of ten or more. This chain links TRBV7-2 with TRBJ2-5; D gene ambiguous. CDR1 and CDR2 (germline): SGHTA, FQGNSA. CDR3 length: 14 amino acids. V dropped 4 bases and J dropped 2 bases, with 11 bases sitting between them. The CDR3 DNA follows: TGTGCCAGCAGCTCCGCGAACTCACAAGAGACCCAGTACTTC. This translates into CASSSANSQETQYF.

The rearrangement uses TRBV5-1 and TRBJ2-1, with D hard to call. CDR3 length: 12 residues. Germline V gene sequence: CDR1 SGHRS, CDR2 YFSETQ. Trimming took off 6 bases at V and 0 bases at J, with 4 bases between the two ends. The CDR3 reads CASTDSYNEQFF. CDR3 bases: TGCGCCAGCACGGACTCCTACAATGAGCAGTTCTTC.

The chain combines TRBV7-2 with TRBJ1-2; D call uncertain. Germline V gives CDR1 SGHTA, CDR2 FQGNSA. CDR3 length: 15 residues. Trimming removed 1 base from V and 3 bases from J, with 12 bases in between. The CDR3 sequence is CASSLGGPGDYGYTF. The CDR3 bases are TGTGCCAGCAGCTTAGGAGGGCCTGGGGACTATGGCTACACCTTC.

The table lists this clonotype with many counts. The chain employs TRBV7-2 and TRBJ2-3, with 10 bases matching TRBD2. With 1 base clipped from V and 4 bases from J, the junction kept 2 bases outside the gene matches. The CDR3 length is 15 residues. Germline V gives CDR1 SGHTA, CDR2 FQGNSA. In nucleotides, the CDR3 is TGTGCCAGCAGCTTAGTAGCGGGAGGCTCAGATACGCAGTATTTT. Amino acids: CASSLVAGGSDTQYF.

This clonotype was counted only a few times. The chain recombines TRBV6-2 or TRBV6-3 with TRBJ2-3, with TRBD2 matching 8 bases. CDR3 length: 16 residues. The J segment lost 2 bases and the V segment lost 8 bases, leaving 12 bases of the junction unmatched. CDR1 MNHEY and CDR2 SVGEGT come from the germline V gene. CDR3: CASQTPSGRITDTQYF. CDR3 DNA: TGTGCCAGCCAGACACCGAGCGGGAGAATCACAGATACGCAGTATTTT.

This clonotype has a count of ten or more. For the CDR3, the DNA is TGCAGCGTTGATGGGACAGGGGGCAGTGAGCAGTTCTTC. Translated: CSVDGTGGSEQFF. The rearrangement links TRBV29-1 to TRBJ2-1; 12 positions agree with TRBD1. Germline V lookup: CDR1 SQVTM, CDR2 ANQGSEA. The CDR3 loop spans 13 amino acids. Losses at the gene ends were 3 bases for V and 9 bases for J; bases not matched to a gene: 3.

This clonotype was counted a few times. The rearrangement uses TRBV20-1 and TRBJ1-4; a possible D gene is TRBD1 (5 bases). CDR3 length equals 15 residues. V dropped 8 bases and J dropped 2 bases, with 18 bases sitting between them. Germline values: CDR1 DFQATT, CDR2 SNEGSKA (reference sequence). The CDR3 DNA follows: TGCAGTCCATCCTCGGGGGGGGTCACTAATGAAAAACTGTTTTTT. Translating it yields CSPSSGGVTNEKLFF.

The chain couples TRBV7-2 to TRBJ1-1; D not certain. Germline V gene sequence: CDR1 SGHTA, CDR2 FQGNSA. Trimming pared 1 base from V and 0 bases from J, leaving 12 bases between. The CDR3 has 16 residues. DNA for the CDR3: TGTGCCAGCAGCTTAGAGGCGGGAGTCGTGAACACTGAAGCTTTCTTT. Its translation is CASSLEAGVVNTEAFF.

This clonotype was counted once. This chain links TRBV12-3 or TRBV12-4 with TRBJ2-1; weak D call: TRBD2 (5 bases). Trimming left V 4 bases short and J 2 bases short, with 15 bases between. The CDR3 is made up of 16 amino acids. This chain's CDR3 is CASSSPRTRAYNEQFF. Written as DNA, the CDR3 is TGTGCCAGCAGTTCTCCCAGGACTCGCGCCTACAATGAGCAGTTCTTC.

Ten or more counts support this clonotype. The V call is TRBV6-6, the J call TRBJ2-3; 9 bases agree with TRBD1. J gave up 4 bases and V 5 bases, and 7 bases lay outside the gene matches. CDR3 length: 15 amino acids. In germline, CDR1 is MNHNY, CDR2 SVGAGI (reference sequence). The CDR3 sequence: CASSPSRDRADTQYF. Written as DNA, the CDR3 is TGTGCCAGCAGTCCGTCCCGGGACAGGGCAGATACGCAGTATTTT.

The rearrangement joins TRBV28 to TRBJ2-5; 12 nucleotides agree with TRBD2. Germline-derived CDR1 and CDR2 are MDHEN and SYDVKM. The CDR3 covers 18 residues. Trimming cost V 4 bases and J 0 bases; bases outside gene matches: 9. The CDR3 loop is CASSSIRTSGAYQETQYF. The CDR3 DNA reads TGTGCCAGCAGTTCCATACGGACTAGCGGGGCGTACCAAGAGACCCAGTACTTC. Supplemented by reference TRBV28 and TRBJ2-5, the full variable domain reads DVKVTQSSRYLVKRTGEKVFLECVQDMDHENMFWYRQDPGLGLRLIYFSYDVKMKEKGDIPEGYSVSREKKERFSLILESASTNQTSMYLCASSSIRTSGAYQETQYFGPGTRLLVL.

This clonotype was seen only once. This chain uses TRBV7-2 with TRBJ2-7, with TRBD1 as a possible D gene (6 bases). Deletions cut 5 bases from V and 5 bases from J, with 19 bases between. The CDR3 covers 15 residues. CDR1 and CDR2 from the germline V gene are SGHTA and FQGNSA. CDR3 sequence (DNA): TGTGCCAGCAGCGGGAAAACGACAGGTAGCCACGAGCAGTACTTC. Its protein is CASSGKTTGSHEQYF.

This clonotype was detected only a few times. This may be a read error: a much more frequent sequence differs by one nucleotide. The chain recombines TRBV7-8 with TRBJ2-3; no definite D call. Trimming took 1 base from V and 2 from J, leaving 7 bases between them. The germline gives CDR1 SGHVS, CDR2 FQNEAQ. CDR3 length equals 14 residues. This chain's CDR3 is CASSLDSLTDTQYF. CDR3 nucleotide sequence: TGTGCCAGCAGCTTAGACAGCCTCACAGATACGCAGTATTTT. The full variable domain, in which reference TRBV7-8 and TRBJ2-3 provide the parts outside the CDR3, is GAGVSQSPRYKVAKRGQDVALRCDPISGHVSLFWYQQALGQGPEFLTYFQNEAQLDKSGLPSDRFFAERPEGSVSTLKIQRTQQEDSAVYLCASSLDSLTDTQYFGPGTRLTVL.

V is TRBV6-2 or TRBV6-3 and J is TRBJ2-1, with 10 bases identical to TRBD1. Unmatched junction bases numbered 5, after V lost 6 bases and J lost 6 bases. The CDR3 is made up of 14 amino acids. Germline lookup yields CDR1 MNHEY and CDR2 SVGEGT. The CDR3 loop is CASRTGQGFNEQFF. In DNA form, the CDR3 reads TGTGCCAGCAGGACGGGACAGGGGTTCAATGAGCAGTTCTTC.

The rearrangement joins TRBV9 to TRBJ2-1; the D gene could be TRBD1 or TRBD2 (5 bases each). V lost 0 bases to trimming and J lost 12 bases, with 16 bases between them. Germline loops: CDR1 SGDLS, CDR2 YYNGEE. This CDR3 is built from 14 residues. CDR3 in DNA: TGTGCCAGCAGCGTAGGGGACCAGATTTTAGTGCAGTTCTTC. This translates into CASSVGDQILVQFF.

With respect to this clonotype: A read error may explain this, as a much larger clone is one base away. V is TRBV11-2 and J is TRBJ2-1; possible D gene TRBD2, 5 bases. The germline CDR1 and CDR2 sequences are SGHAT and FQNNGV. This CDR3 spans 12 amino acids. Trimming left V 5 bases short and J 10 bases short, with 12 bases between. CDR3 DNA sequence: TGTGCCAGCAGCAACGGGGTAAGCGAGCAGTTCTTC. Translated, it gives CASSNGVSEQFF.

This sequence joins TRBV12-3 or TRBV12-4 and TRBJ2-3, with TRBD1 as a possible D gene (5 bases). The CDR3 is 15 amino acids. Trimming removed 2 bases at V and 1 base at J, with 10 bases between. CDR3 region: CASSLWGSRTDTQYF. The CDR3 DNA reads as TGTGCCAGCAGTTTATGGGGCTCGCGCACAGATACGCAGTATTTT.

This clonotype has a handful of counts. The chain employs TRBV13 and TRBJ2-1; 8 bases are shared with TRBD1. CDR1 is PRHDT and CDR2 is FYEKMQ in the germline V gene (reference sequence). The ends lost 5 bases at V and 4 bases at J; junction bases unmatched: 10. This CDR3 spans 16 amino acids. The CDR3 DNA is TGTGCCAGCAGCACCCGACAGGGGAAGGTTTACAATGAGCAGTTCTTC. This encodes CASSTRQGKVYNEQFF. The full variable domain, its missing parts supplied by reference TRBV13 and TRBJ2-1, is AAGVIQSPRHLIKEKRETATLKCYPIPRHDTVYWYQQGPGQDPQFLISFYEKMQSDKGSIPDRFSAQQFSDYHSELNMSSLELGDSALYFCASSTRQGKVYNEQFFGPGTRLTVL.

The chain combines TRBV10-3 with TRBJ2-1; 10 bases are a match to TRBD2. This CDR3 has 14 amino acids. V dropped 4 bases and J dropped 6; count of bases not matched to a gene: 3. Germline loops: CDR1 ENHRY, CDR2 SYGVKD. In nucleotides, the CDR3 is TGTGCCATCAGTGCAAGCGGGGGGGCCAATGAGCAGTTCTTC. It specifies CAISASGGANEQFF.

J is TRBJ2-3 and V is TRBV27, with 9 bases that match TRBD2. From germline, CDR1 is MNHEY and CDR2 SMNVEV (reference sequence). V shed 3 bases, J shed 2 bases, and the junction held 12 bases outside the gene matches. The CDR3 runs to 18 residues. The CDR3 nucleotides are TGTGCCAGCAGTTTCCTCGCAGCAGCGGGAGGACCCACAGATACGCAGTATTTT. Translating gives CASSFLAAAGGPTDTQYF.

The chain joins TRBV7-2 to TRBJ1-4; the D gene is possibly TRBD1 (5 bases). V dropped 5 bases and J dropped 4 bases, with 11 bases sitting between them. CDR1 is SGHTA, CDR2 FQGNSA, per germline. The CDR3 has 14 amino acids. The CDR3, as DNA: TGTGCCAGCAGCGCGGGACGGTTTAATGAAAAACTGTTTTTT. Translating gives CASSAGRFNEKLFF.

The chain recombines TRBV6-5 with TRBJ2-7; TRBD1 agrees at 10 bases. The junction had 6 bases not matched to a gene; V was cut back by 2 bases and J by 2 bases. The CDR3 has 16 residues. The germline gives CDR1 MNHEY, CDR2 SVGAGI. The DNA for the CDR3 is TGTGCCAGCAGTTACGTTTTGGGACAGGGGACCTACGAGCAGTACTTC. Protein product: CASSYVLGQGTYEQYF.

V gene TRBV12-3 or TRBV12-4 combines with J gene TRBJ1-4; no clear D gene. V was cut by 1 base and J by 6 bases, with 9 bases left in between. The CDR3 extends over 14 amino acids. The CDR3 DNA reads TGTGCCAGCAGTTTAGAACAGTCCTATGAAAAACTGTTTTTT. Translating gives CASSLEQSYEKLFF.